The clone carrying this TCR beta chain was observed a handful of times. The data belong to a study of CD8 T cells in ankylosing spondylitis. TCRdb independently ran MiXCR on the 5' RACE reads; one entry per CDR3 protein. Among about 160,000 distinct CDR3 sequences listed, approximately 20% were seen once. This sequence originates from a male donor with ankylosing spondylitis or in good health (not recorded which). The specimen sequenced was blood, either unsorted or a sorted T cell fraction (not recorded which).

For the CDR3, the DNA is TGTGCCAGCAGCGCGGACAGATCTAGCAATCAGCCCCAGCATTTT. It codes for CASSADRSSNQPQHF. The genes are TRBV7-2 and TRBJ1-5, with a weak D call TRBD1 (6 bases). CDR3 size: 15 residues. V lost 5 bases to trimming and J lost 0 bases, with 11 bases between them. Germline loops: CDR1 SGHTA, CDR2 FQGNSA.